This TCR beta chain was recovered during a study of blood T cell repertoires in COVID-19. Study in general: T cells, B-cell-depleted T cells, or PBMCs supplied cDNA or gDNA.

The V end lost 1 base, the J end lost 4 bases, and 13 bases lay between the germline ends. This CDR3 has 14 residues. Germline loops: CDR1 SQVTM, CDR2 ANQGSEA. Sequencing used immunoSEQ multiplex PCR; TCRdb keeps in-frame clones, though not all of them. Among approximately 62,000 clones, around 74% were seen once, and the ten largest hold over 5%. The J gene is TRBJ1-2, the V gene TRBV29-1; possible D gene TRBD1, 5 bases. Sequencing was done on a sample of peripheral blood. The clonotype originates from a woman aged 45-60 years with active or convalescent COVID-19. DNA of the CDR3: TGCAGCGTTGAAGGAGGGGCGGGAGCCTATGGCTACACCTTC. The encoded protein is CSVEGGAGAYGYTF. Using reference TRBV29-1 and TRBJ1-2 for the parts outside the CDR3, the full variable domain is SAVISQKPSRDICQRGTSLTIQCQVDSQVTMMFWYRQQPGQSLTLIATANQGSEATYESGFVIDKFPISRPNLTFSTLTVSNMSPEDSSIYLCSVEGGAGAYGYTFGSGTRLTVV.